The T cell receptor (beta chain) under discussion was sequenced for a study of T cell responses to AZD1222 COVID-19 vaccine. TCRdb's table, derived via immunoSEQ multiplex PCR, lists solely in-frame clones and lacks some. Of more than 110,000 clones listed, roughly 90% were seen once; the top ten hold 2.5% to 3.5%. There are 16 residues in the CDR3. Germline V CDR1 and CDR2: SGHNT, YYREEE (reference sequence). V lost 5 bases and J lost 0, with 17 bases in between. The study's findings and limits: Regions 160-218 and 743-854 held dominance among vaccine-associated CD4 TCRs, which spanned spike. Females made up more of the donors, who were largely white British, and clonal diversity may have come out too low.

This clone has only a few counts. Its antigen is unknown. The sequencing used peripheral blood, collected on day 0 of AZD1222 vaccination. The chain combines TRBV5-4 with TRBJ1-1, with D unclear. This TCR was sampled from an adult in good health. This chain's CDR3 is CASSPDPKLMNTEAFF. The CDR3 bases are TGTGCCAGCAGTCCCGACCCGAAACTAATGAACACTGAAGCTTTCTTT.